A single sample gave rise to the 10 T cell receptor beta chains below, sequenced in a study of T cells in Graves' hyperthyroidism and ophthalmopathy. RNA transcripts served as the template for amplifying TCR beta CDR3 regions. The HTBI primer set was used in a first-round RT-PCR of the TCR CDR3. Each CDR3 protein is one row after TCRdb ran MiXCR on the multiplex PCR reads. The data contain some 500,000 distinct CDR3 sequences, around 15% of them singletons. Sequenced material: blood. The receptor source for this set is a woman aged 18-29 years with Graves' hyperthyroidism.

There are many counts of this clonotype. The chain uses TRBV5-1 and TRBJ2-1, with 11 bases matching TRBD2. Germline lookup yields CDR1 SGHRS and CDR2 YFSETQ. The J segment lost 5 bases and the V segment lost 0 bases, leaving 7 bases of the junction unmatched. The CDR3 length is 17 residues. The CDR3 DNA follows: TGCGCCAGCAGCTTGGGGTTAGCGGGAGGGCTCCACAATGAGCAGTTCTTC. Translating gives CASSLGLAGGLHNEQFF. The whole variable domain, filled in from reference TRBV5-1 and TRBJ2-1, reads KAGVTQTPRYLIKTRGQQVTLSCSPISGHRSVSWYQQTPGQGLQFLFEYFSETQRNKGNFPGRFSGRQFSNSRSEMNVSTLELGDSALYLCASSLGLAGGLHNEQFFGPGTRLTVL.

This clonotype was found many times. J is TRBJ2-1 and V is TRBV5-1; tentatively, D is TRBD2 (5 bases). The CDR3 is 12 amino acids. Germline values: CDR1 SGHRS, CDR2 YFSETQ. Trimming removed 6 bases at V and 10 bases at J, with 14 bases between. The CDR3 reads CASTEAAPEQFF. Here the CDR3 DNA reads TGCGCCAGCACGGAGGCAGCCCCCGAGCAGTTCTTC. Full variable domain (rest looked up from reference TRBV5-1 and TRBJ2-1): KAGVTQTPRYLIKTRGQQVTLSCSPISGHRSVSWYQQTPGQGLQFLFEYFSETQRNKGNFPGRFSGRQFSNSRSEMNVSTLELGDSALYLCASTEAAPEQFFGPGTRLTVL.

There are many counts of this clonotype. The chain links TRBV24-1 to TRBJ2-5; TRBD1 aligns across 9 bases. V lost 5 bases, J lost 5 bases, and 8 bases stayed unmatched. Germline values: CDR1 KGHDR, CDR2 SFDVKD. The CDR3 runs 15 residues. The CDR3 protein is CATSVQTGGRETQYF. The CDR3 DNA follows: TGTGCCACCAGTGTCCAAACAGGGGGCAGGGAGACCCAGTACTTC.

This clonotype was seen ten or more times. The chain is built from TRBV30 and TRBJ2-7, with 8 bases that match TRBD1. The CDR3 totals 15 residues. J was trimmed by 2 bases and V by 5 bases; bases with no gene match: 11. Looked up from germline, CDR1 is GTSNPN and CDR2 is SVGIG (reference sequence). CDR3 in DNA: TGTGCCTGGTGCGGGACAGGCCAGACCCCCTACGAGCAGTACTTC. This sequence encodes CAWCGTGQTPYEQYF.

As to this clonotype: A much larger clone differs from this one at a single base, so this may be a read error. The chain's CDR3 is CAQWTVGGHTF. The CDR3 nucleotides read TGTGCCCAATGGACAGTGGGTGGCCACACCTTC. The chain employs TRBV30 and TRBJ1-2, with D tentatively TRBD1 (6 bases). CDR3 length equals 11 residues. The germline gives CDR1 GTSNPN, CDR2 SVGIG (reference sequence).

This clonotype has only a few counts. CDR3 sequence reads: CASSGATGAPIYEQYF. CDR3 nucleotide sequence: TGTGCCAGCAGCGGCGCGACAGGGGCCCCCATCTACGAGCAGTACTTC. V is TRBV9 and J is TRBJ2-7, with 8 bases lining up with TRBD1. Germline trimming cut 3 bases from V and 3 bases from J; bases unmatched to any gene: 11. CDR3 length equals 16 residues. CDR1 and CDR2 from the germline V gene are SGDLS and YYNGEE.

This clonotype has just a few counts. The gene calls are TRBV6-2 or TRBV6-3 and TRBJ1-5; D is uncertain. CDR3 length: 13 residues. Germline values: CDR1 MNHEY, CDR2 SVGEGT. The V end lost 7 bases, the J end lost 2 bases, and 9 bases lay between the germline ends. For the CDR3, the DNA is TGTGCCAGCATACCCGGGGGCAATCAGCCCCAGCATTTT. The encoded protein is CASIPGGNQPQHF.

This clonotype was observed a handful of times. The chain joins TRBV5-1 to TRBJ1-2, with 10 nucleotides matching TRBD1. CDR1 is SGHRS, CDR2 YFSETQ, per germline. The V segment lost 0 bases and the J segment 0 bases; nucleotides outside the gene matches: 2. The CDR3 covers 16 residues. The CDR3 sequence: CASSLAGTGANYGYTF. The CDR3 region has the DNA TGCGCCAGCAGCTTGGCTGGGACAGGGGCTAACTATGGCTACACCTTC. Looking up the rest from reference TRBV5-1 and TRBJ1-2 gives the full variable domain: KAGVTQTPRYLIKTRGQQVTLSCSPISGHRSVSWYQQTPGQGLQFLFEYFSETQRNKGNFPGRFSGRQFSNSRSEMNVSTLELGDSALYLCASSLAGTGANYGYTFGSGTRLTVV.

This chain uses TRBV5-1 with TRBJ1-6; D gene ambiguous. The germline CDR1 and CDR2 sequences are SGHRS and YFSETQ. V was shortened by 4 bases and J by 10 bases, with 30 bases between the two germline ends. The CDR3 spans 19 residues. The CDR3: CASSGGRVPDTPSGSPLHF. The CDR3 nucleotides are TGCGCCAGCAGCGGAGGACGAGTCCCGGATACCCCGTCAGGATCACCCCTCCACTTT.

In this sample, this clonotype turned up a few times. CDR3 nucleotide sequence: TGTGCCAGCAGCTCCCCGGGCATAGCGGGAGGGCCTGGAACCGGGGAGCTGTTTTTT. This sequence encodes CASSSPGIAGGPGTGELFF. The rearrangement joins TRBV6-1 to TRBJ2-2; 11 nucleotides match TRBD2. Germline V gene data show CDR1 as MNHNS and CDR2 as SASEGT. The CDR3 is 19 amino acids. Germline trimming cut 6 bases from V and 5 bases from J; bases unmatched to any gene: 17.